This paragraph reports one T cell receptor beta chain. The repertoire was sequenced with immunoSEQ multiplex PCR; TCRdb's copy has only in-frame clones and lacks some. Here the sample spans about 120,000 clones, 75% to 85% being singletons. The data belong to a study of blood T cell repertoires in COVID-19. As for the study in general: Specimens from acute and convalescent COVID-19 originated in the United States, Italy and Spain.

This CDR3 comprises 14 residues. Deletions cut 2 bases from V and 3 bases from J, with 10 bases between. Germline V gene sequence: CDR1 KGHSH, CDR2 LQKENI. The chain has TRBV18 and TRBJ1-1; D is perhaps TRBD1 (5 bases). Sample: peripheral blood. The sequence was collected from a woman of 80 years or more with acute or convalescent COVID-19. The CDR3 protein is CASSPGQGYTEAFF. The CDR3 nucleotides read TGTGCCAGCTCACCAGGGCAGGGTTACACTGAAGCTTTCTTT.